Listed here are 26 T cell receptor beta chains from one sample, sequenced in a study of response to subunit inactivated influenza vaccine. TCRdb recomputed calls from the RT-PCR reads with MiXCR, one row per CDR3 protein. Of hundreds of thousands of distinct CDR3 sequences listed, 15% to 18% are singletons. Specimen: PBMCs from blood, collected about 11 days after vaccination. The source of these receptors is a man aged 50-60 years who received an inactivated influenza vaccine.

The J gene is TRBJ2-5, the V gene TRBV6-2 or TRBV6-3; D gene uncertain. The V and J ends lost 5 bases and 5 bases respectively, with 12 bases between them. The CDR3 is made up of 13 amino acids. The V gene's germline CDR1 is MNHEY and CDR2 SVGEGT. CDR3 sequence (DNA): TGTGCCAGCAGTCCCCCGGTGGGGGAGACCCAGTACTTC. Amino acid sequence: CASSPPVGETQYF.

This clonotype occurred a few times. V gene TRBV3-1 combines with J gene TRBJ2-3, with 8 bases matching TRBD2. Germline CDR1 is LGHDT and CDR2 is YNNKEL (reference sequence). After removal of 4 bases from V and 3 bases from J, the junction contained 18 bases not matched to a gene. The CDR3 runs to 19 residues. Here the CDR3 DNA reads TGTGCCAGCAGCCTGCCTAGCGGGTTCCCGGGGAGCACAACAGATACGCAGTATTTT. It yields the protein CASSLPSGFPGSTTDTQYF.

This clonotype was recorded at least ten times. The CDR3 spells CASSLRWERGDEKLFF. In DNA form, the CDR3 reads TGTGCCAGCAGCCTTCGTTGGGAGAGGGGTGATGAAAAACTGTTTTTT. This chain uses TRBV12-3 or TRBV12-4 with TRBJ1-4, with D perhaps matching TRBD1 (5 bases). V was clipped by 6 bases and J by 6 bases, with 20 bases between them. The CDR3 spans 16 residues.

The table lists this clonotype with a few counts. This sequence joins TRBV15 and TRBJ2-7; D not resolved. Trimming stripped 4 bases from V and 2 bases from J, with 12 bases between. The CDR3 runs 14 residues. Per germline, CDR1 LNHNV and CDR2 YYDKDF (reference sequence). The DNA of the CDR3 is TGTGCCACCAGCACCGGACCCGGGCCCTACGAGCAGTACTTC. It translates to CATSTGPGPYEQYF.

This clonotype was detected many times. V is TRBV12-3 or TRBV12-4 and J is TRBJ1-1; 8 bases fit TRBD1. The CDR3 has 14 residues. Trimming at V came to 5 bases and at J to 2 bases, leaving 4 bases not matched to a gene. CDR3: CASSRTGRNTEAFF. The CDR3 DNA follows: TGTGCCAGCAGTAGGACAGGGCGCAACACTGAAGCTTTCTTT.

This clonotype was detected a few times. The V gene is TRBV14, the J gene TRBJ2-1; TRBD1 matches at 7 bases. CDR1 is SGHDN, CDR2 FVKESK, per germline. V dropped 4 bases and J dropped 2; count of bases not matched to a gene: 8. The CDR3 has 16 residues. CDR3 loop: CASSPNRGSTYNEQFF. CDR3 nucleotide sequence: TGTGCCAGCAGCCCCAACAGGGGATCCACCTACAATGAGCAGTTCTTC. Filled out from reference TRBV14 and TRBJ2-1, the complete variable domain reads EAGVTQFPSHSVIEKGQTVTLRCDPISGHDNLYWYRRVMGKEIKFLLHFVKESKQDESGMPNNRFLAERTGGTYSTLKVQPAELEDSGVYFCASSPNRGSTYNEQFFGPGTRLTVL.

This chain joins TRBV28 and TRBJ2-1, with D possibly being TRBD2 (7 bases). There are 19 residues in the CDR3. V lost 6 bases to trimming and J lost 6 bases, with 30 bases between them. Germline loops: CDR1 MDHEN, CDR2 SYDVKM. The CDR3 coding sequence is TGTGCCAGCAGCACCGGCCTCTTTAGGGGGGGGAGATTAGTCAATGAGCAGTTCTTC. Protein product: CASSTGLFRGGRLVNEQFF.

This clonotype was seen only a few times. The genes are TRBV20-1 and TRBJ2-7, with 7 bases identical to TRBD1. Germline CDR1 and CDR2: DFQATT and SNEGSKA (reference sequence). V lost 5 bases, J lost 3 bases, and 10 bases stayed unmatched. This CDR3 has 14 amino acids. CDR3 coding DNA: TGCAGTGCTCAAGGGGGCTCGGTGTTCTACGAGCAGTACTTC. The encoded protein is CSAQGGSVFYEQYF.

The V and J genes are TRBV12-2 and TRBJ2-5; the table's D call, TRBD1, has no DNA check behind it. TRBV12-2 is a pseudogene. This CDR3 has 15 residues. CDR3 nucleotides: TGTGCAAGTCGCTCCTTTTCTCTAGGGGTAGAGACCCAGTACTTC. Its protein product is CASRSFSLGVETQYF.

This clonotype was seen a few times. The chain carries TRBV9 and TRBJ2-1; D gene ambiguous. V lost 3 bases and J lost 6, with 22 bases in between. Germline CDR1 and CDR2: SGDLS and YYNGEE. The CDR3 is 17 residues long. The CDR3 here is CASSGTKESGPLNEQFF. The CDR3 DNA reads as TGTGCCAGCAGCGGAACCAAGGAGTCAGGCCCCCTCAATGAGCAGTTCTTC.

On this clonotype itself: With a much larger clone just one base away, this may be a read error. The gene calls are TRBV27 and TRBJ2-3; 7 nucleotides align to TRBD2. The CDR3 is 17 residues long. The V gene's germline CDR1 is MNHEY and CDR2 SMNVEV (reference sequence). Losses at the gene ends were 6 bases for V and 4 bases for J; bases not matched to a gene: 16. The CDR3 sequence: CASSQRTNPRGADTQYF. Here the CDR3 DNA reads TGTGCCAGCAGCCAGAGGACTAACCCCCGGGGGGCAGATACGCAGTATTTT.

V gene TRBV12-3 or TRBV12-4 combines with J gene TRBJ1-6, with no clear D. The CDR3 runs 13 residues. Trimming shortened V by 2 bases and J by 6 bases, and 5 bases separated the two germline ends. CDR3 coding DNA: TGTGCCAGCAGTTTATGGATTAATTCACCCCTCCACTTT. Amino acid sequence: CASSLWINSPLHF.

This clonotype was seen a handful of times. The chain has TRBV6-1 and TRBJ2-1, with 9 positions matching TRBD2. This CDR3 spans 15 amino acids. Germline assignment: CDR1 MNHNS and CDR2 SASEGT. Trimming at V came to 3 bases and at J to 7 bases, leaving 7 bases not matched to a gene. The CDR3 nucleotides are TGTGCCAGCAGTGATCAGGGACTAGCCTTAAATGAGCAGTTCTTC. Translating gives CASSDQGLALNEQFF.

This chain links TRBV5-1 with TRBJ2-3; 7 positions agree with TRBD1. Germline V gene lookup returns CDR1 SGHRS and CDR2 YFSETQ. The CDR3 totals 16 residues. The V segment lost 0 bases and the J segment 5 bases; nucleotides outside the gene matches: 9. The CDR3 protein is CASSLGAGTVGDTQYF. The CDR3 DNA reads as TGCGCCAGCAGCTTGGGGGCCGGGACAGTAGGAGATACGCAGTATTTT.

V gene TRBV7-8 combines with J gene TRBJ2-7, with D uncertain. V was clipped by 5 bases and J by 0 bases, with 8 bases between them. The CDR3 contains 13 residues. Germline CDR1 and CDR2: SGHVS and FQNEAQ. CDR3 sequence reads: CASSKTVSYEQYF. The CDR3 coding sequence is TGTGCCAGCAGCAAGACCGTCTCCTACGAGCAGTACTTC.

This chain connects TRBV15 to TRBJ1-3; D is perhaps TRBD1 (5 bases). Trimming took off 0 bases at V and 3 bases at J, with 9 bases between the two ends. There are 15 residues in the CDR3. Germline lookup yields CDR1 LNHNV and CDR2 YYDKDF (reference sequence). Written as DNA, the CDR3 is TGTGCCACCAGCAGAGATCTAAGGGGTGGAAACACCATATATTTT. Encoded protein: CATSRDLRGGNTIYF.

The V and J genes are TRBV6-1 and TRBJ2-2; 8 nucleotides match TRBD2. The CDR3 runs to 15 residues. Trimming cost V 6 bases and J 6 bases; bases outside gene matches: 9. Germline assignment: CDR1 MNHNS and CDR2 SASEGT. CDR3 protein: CASRSGTSFAGELFF. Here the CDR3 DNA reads TGTGCCAGCAGATCCGGGACTAGTTTCGCCGGGGAGCTGTTTTTT.

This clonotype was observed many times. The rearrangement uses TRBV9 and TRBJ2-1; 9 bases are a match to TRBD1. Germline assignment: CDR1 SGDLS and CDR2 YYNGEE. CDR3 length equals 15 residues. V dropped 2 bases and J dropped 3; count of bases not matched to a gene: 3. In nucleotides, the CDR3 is TGTGCCAGCAGCGTCGGGACAGGGAGCTACAATGAGCAGTTCTTC. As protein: CASSVGTGSYNEQFF.

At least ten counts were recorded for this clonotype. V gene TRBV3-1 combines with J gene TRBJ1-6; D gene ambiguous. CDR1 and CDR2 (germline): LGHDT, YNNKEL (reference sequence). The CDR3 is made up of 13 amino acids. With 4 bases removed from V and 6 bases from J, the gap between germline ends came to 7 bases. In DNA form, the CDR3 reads TGTGCCAGCAGCCCCGGACCTAATTCACCCCTCCACTTT. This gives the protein CASSPGPNSPLHF.

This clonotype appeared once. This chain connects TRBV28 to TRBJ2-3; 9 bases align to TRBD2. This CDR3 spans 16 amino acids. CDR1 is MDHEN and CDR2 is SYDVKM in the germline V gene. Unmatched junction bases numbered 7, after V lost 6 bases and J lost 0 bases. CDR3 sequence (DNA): TGTGCCAGCAGGTCACCTAGCGGGGCTAGCACAGATACGCAGTATTTT. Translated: CASRSPSGASTDTQYF.

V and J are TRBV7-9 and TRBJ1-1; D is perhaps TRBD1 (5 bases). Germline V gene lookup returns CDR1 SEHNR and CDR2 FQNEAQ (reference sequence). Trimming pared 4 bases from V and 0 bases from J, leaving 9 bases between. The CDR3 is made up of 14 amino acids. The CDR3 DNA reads TGTGCCAGCAGCTCCAGGGTAGTGAACACTGAAGCTTTCTTT. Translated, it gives CASSSRVVNTEAFF.

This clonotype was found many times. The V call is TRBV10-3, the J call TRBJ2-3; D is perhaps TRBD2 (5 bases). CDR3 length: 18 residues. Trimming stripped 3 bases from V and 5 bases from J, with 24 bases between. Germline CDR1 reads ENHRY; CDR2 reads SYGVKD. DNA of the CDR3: TGTGCCATCAGTGAATGGGCCCAAAAAACCCCCGGGGTAGATACGCAGTATTTT. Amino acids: CAISEWAQKTPGVDTQYF.

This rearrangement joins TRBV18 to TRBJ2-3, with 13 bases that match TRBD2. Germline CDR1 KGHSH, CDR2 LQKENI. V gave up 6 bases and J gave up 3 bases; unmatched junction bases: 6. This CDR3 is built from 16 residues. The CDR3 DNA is TGTGCCAGCTCCCGGTCGACTAGCGGGGGGACAGATACGCAGTATTTT. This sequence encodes CASSRSTSGGTDTQYF.

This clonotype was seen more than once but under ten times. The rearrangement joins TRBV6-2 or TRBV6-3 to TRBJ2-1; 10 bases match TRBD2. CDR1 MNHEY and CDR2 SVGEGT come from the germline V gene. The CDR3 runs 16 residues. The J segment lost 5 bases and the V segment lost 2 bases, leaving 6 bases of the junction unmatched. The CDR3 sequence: CASSYRSGRLNNEQFF. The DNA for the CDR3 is TGTGCCAGCAGTTACCGTAGCGGGAGGTTGAACAATGAGCAGTTCTTC.

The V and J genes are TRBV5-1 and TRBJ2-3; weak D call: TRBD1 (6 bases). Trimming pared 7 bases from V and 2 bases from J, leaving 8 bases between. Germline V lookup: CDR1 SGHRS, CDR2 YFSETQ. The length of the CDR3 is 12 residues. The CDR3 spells CASGQSTDTQYF. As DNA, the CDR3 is TGCGCCAGCGGACAGTCCACAGATACGCAGTATTTT.

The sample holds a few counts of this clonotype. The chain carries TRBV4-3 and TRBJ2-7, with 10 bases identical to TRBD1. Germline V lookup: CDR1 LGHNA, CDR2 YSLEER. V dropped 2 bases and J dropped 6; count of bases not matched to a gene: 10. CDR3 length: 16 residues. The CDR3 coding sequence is TGCGCCAGCAGCCAACACCTGGACAGGGGGTCGGGCGAGCAGTACTTC. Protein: CASSQHLDRGSGEQYF.